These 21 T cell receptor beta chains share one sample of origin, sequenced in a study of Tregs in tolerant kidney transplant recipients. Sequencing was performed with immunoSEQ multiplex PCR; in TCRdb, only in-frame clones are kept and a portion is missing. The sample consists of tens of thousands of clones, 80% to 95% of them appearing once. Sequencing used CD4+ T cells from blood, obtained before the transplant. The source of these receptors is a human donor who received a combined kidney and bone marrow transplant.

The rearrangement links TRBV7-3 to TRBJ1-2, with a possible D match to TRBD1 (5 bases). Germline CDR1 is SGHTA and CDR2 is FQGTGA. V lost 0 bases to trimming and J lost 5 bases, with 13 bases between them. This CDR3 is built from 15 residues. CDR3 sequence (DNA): TGTGCCAGCAGCTTAACCGGGCAGGGCGTATATGGCTACACCTTC. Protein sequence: CASSLTGQGVYGYTF.

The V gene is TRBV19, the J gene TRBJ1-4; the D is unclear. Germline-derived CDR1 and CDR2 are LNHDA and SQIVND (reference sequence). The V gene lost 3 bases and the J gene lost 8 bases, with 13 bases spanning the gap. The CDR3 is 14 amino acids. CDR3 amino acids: CASSIGGTQEKLFF. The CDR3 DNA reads TGTGCCAGTAGTATTGGAGGAACACAAGAAAAACTGTTTTTT.

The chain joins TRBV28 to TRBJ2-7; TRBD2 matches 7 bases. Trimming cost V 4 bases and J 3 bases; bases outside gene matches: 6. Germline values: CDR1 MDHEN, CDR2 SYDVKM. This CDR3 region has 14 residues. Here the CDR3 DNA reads TGTGCCAGCAGTTCCCGGGGGGACCTCTACGAGCAGTACTTC. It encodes CASSSRGDLYEQYF.

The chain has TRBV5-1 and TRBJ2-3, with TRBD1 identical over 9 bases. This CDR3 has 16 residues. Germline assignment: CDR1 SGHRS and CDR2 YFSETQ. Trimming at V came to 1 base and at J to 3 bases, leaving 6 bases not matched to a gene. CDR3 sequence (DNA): TGCGCCAGCAGCTTGTTGGGACAGGGAGGGACAGATACGCAGTATTTT. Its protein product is CASSLLGQGGTDTQYF.

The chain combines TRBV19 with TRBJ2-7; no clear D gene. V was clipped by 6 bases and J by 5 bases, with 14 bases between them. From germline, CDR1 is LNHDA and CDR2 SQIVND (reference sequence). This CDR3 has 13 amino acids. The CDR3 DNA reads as TGTGCCAGTAGAAGAGGATCCCTAAACGAGCAGTACTTC. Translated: CASRRGSLNEQYF.

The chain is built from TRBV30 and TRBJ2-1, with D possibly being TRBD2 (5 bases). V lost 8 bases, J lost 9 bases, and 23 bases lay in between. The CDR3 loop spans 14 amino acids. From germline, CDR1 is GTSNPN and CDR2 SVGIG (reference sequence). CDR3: CAGLGPELGSEQFF. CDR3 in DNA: TGTGCCGGTCTCGGGCCCGAGCTGGGGAGTGAGCAGTTCTTC.

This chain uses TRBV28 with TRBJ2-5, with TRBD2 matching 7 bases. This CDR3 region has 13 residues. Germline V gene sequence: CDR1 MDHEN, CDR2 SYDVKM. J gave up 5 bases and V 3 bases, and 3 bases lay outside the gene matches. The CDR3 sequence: CASSFGGRETQYF. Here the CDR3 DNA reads TGTGCCAGCAGTTTCGGGGGGAGGGAGACCCAGTACTTC. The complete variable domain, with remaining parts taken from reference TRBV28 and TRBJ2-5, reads DVKVTQSSRYLVKRTGEKVFLECVQDMDHENMFWYRQDPGLGLRLIYFSYDVKMKEKGDIPEGYSVSREKKERFSLILESASTNQTSMYLCASSFGGRETQYFGPGTRLLVL.

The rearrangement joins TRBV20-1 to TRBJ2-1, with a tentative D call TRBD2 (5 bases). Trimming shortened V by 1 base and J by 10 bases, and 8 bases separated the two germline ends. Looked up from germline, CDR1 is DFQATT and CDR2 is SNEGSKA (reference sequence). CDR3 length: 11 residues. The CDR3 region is CSARVQREQFF. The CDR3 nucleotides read TGCAGTGCTAGAGTCCAGCGGGAGCAGTTCTTC.

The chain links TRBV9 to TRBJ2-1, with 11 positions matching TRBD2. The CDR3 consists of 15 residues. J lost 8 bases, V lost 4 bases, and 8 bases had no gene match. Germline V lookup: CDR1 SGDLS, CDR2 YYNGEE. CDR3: CASSIYSGRADEQFF. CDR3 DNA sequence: TGTGCCAGCAGCATCTATAGCGGGAGGGCTGATGAGCAGTTCTTC.

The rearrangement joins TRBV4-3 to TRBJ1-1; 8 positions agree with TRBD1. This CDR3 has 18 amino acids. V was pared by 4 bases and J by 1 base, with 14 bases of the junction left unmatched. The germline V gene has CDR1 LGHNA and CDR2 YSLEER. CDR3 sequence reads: CASSRRPGTGPWNTEAFF. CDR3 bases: TGCGCCAGCAGCCGTCGACCCGGGACAGGACCTTGGAACACTGAAGCTTTCTTT.

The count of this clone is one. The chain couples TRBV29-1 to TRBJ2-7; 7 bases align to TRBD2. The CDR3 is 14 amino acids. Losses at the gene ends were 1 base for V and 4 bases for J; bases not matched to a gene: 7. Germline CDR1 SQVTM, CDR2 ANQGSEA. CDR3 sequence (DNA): TGCAGCGTTGAAGGTTCCTTCGGGGGGTACGAGCAGTACTTC. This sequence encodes CSVEGSFGGYEQYF.

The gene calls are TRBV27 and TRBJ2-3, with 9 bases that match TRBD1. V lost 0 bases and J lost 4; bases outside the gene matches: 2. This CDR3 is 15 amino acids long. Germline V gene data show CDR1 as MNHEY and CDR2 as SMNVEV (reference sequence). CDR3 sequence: CASSLSGQGADTQYF. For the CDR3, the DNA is TGTGCCAGCAGTTTATCGGGACAGGGCGCAGATACGCAGTATTTT.

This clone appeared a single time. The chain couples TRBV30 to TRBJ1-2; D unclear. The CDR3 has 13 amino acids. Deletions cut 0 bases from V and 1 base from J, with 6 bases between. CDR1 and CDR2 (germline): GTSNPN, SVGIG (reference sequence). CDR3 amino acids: CAWSVYLNYGYTF. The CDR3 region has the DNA TGTGCCTGGAGTGTATATCTTAACTATGGCTACACCTTC.

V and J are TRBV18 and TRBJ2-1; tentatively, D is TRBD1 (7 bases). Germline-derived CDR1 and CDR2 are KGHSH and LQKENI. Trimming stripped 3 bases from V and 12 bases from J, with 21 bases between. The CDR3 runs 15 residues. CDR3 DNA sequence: TGTGCCAGCTCACCTCCAGCGGGCGATCCAGGGGGGCAGTTCTTC. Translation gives CASSPPAGDPGGQFF.

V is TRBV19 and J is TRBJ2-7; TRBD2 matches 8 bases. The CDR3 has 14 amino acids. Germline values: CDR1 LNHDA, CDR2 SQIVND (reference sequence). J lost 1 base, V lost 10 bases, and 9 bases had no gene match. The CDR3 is CATTRSGGSYEQYF. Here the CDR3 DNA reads TGTGCCACAACAAGGAGCGGGGGATCCTACGAGCAGTACTTC.

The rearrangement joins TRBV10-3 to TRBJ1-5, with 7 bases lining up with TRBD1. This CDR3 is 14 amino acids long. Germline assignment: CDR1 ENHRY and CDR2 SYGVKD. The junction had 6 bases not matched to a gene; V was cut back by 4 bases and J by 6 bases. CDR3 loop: CAISVGTGAQPQHF. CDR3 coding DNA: TGTGCCATCAGTGTCGGTACAGGGGCTCAGCCCCAGCATTTT.

DNA for the CDR3: TGTGCCAGCAGTTCGTCGGAACAGGGGTACCAAGAGACCCAGTACTTC. This sequence encodes CASSSSEQGYQETQYF. The chain carries TRBV6-5 and TRBJ2-5, with 7 bases that match TRBD1. Losses at the gene ends were 4 bases for V and 0 bases for J; bases not matched to a gene: 8. CDR3 length: 16 residues. Germline CDR1 is MNHEY and CDR2 is SVGAGI.

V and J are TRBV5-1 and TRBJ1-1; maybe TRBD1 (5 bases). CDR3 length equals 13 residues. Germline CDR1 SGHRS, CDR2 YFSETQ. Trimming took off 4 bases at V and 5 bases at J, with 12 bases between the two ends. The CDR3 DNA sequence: TGCGCCAGCAGCCTTCAGGGAAGGACTGAAGCTTTCTTT. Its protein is CASSLQGRTEAFF.

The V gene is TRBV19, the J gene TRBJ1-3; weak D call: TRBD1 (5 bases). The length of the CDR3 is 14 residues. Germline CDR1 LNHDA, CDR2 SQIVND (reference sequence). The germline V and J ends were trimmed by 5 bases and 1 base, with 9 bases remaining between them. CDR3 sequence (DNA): TGTGCCAGTAGTCTCGACAGTTCTGGAAACACCATATATTTT. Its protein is CASSLDSSGNTIYF. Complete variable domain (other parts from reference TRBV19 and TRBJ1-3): DGGITQSPKYLFRKEGQNVTLSCEQNLNHDAMYWYRQDPGQGLRLIYYSQIVNDFQKGDIAEGYSVSREKKESFPLTVTSAQKNPTAFYLCASSLDSSGNTIYFGEGSWLTVV.

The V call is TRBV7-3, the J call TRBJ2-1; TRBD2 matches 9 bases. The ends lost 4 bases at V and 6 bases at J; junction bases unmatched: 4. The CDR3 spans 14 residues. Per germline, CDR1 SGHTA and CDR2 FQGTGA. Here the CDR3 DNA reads TGTGCCAGCAGCTCTAAGGGACTAGCCAATGAGCAGTTCTTC. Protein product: CASSSKGLANEQFF.

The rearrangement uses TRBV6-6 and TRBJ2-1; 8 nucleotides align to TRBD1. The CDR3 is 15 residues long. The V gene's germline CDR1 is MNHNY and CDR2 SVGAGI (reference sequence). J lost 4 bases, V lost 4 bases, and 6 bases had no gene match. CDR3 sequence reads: CASSSPGQAYNEQFF. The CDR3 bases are TGTGCCAGCAGTTCCCCGGGACAGGCATACAATGAGCAGTTCTTC.